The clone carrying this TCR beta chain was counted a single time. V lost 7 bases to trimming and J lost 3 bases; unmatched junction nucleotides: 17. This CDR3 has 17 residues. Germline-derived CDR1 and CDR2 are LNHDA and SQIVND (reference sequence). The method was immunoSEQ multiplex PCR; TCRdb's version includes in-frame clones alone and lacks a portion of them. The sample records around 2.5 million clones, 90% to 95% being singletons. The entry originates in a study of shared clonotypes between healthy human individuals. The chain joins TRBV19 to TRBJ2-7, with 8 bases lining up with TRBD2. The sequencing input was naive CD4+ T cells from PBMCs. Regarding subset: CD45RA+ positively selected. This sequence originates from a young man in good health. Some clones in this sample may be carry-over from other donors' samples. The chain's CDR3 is CASTREAAGGSRYEQYF. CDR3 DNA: TGTGCCAGTACTCGTGAAGCGGCGGGAGGAAGTCGCTACGAGCAGTACTTC.